This T cell receptor beta chain was identified in a study of shared clonotypes between healthy human individuals. Broader study findings: It was observed that 4% to 6% of naive CD4 clonotypes were shared across several donors. The low donor count limited represented genetic and exposure-history diversity.

The material for each subset, its genomic DNA, was split evenly across several immunoSEQ plates. As processed by the authors: There were no quality scores in the junction-only immunoSEQ sequences, so filtering differed. Sequencing was performed with immunoSEQ multiplex PCR; in TCRdb, only in-frame clones are kept and a portion is missing. V and J calls and clone size are those listed in that table; D and trimming were worked out from the DNA. This sample has some 1 million clones, with under 80% found just once. After removal of 5 bases from V and 8 bases from J, the junction contained 12 bases not matched to a gene. The CDR3 has 15 amino acids. CDR1 is SEHNR, CDR2 FQNEAQ, per germline (reference sequence). In regard to this clone: Antigen: not known.

This clonotype was obtained from a man between 18 and 29 years old in good health. The chain uses TRBV7-9 and TRBJ1-2, with 9 bases matching TRBD1. The sample consisted of memory CD4+ T cells sorted from blood. Subset: CD45RA-negative fraction. The CDR3 DNA reads TGTGCCAGCAGCATAACCGGGACAGGGATAAAGGGCTACACCTTC. It translates to CASSITGTGIKGYTF.